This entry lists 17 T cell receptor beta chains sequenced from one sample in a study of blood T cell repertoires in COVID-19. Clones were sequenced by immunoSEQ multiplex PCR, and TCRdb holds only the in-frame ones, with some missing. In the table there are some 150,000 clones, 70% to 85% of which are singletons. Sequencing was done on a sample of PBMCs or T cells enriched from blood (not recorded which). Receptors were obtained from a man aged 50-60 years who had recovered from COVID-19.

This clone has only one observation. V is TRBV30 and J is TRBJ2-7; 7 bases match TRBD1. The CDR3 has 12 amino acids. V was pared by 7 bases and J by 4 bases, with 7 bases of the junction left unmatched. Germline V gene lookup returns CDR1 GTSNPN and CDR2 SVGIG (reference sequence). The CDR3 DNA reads TGTGCCTTCGGGACAGATTCTTACGAGCAGTACTTC. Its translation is CAFGTDSYEQYF.

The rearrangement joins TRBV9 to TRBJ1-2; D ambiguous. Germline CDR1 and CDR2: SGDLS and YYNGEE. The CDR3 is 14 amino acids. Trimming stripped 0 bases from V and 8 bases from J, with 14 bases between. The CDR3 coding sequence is TGTGCCAGCAGCGTAGGACTCCAGCGGGCAGGCTACACCTTC. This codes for CASSVGLQRAGYTF.

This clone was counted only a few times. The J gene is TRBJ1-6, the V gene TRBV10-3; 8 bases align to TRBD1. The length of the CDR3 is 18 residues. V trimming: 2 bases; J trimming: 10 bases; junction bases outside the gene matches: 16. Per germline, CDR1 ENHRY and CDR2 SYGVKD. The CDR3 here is CAISEQTAVTGGGSPLHF. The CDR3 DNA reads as TGTGCCATCAGTGAGCAGACAGCAGTTACAGGGGGGGGGTCACCCCTCCACTTT.

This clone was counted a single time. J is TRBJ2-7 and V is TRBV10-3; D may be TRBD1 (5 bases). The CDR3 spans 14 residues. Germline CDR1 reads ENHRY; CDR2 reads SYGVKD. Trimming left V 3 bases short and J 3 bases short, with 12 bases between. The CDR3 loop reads CAISEGEKRYEQYF. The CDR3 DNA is TGTGCCATCAGTGAAGGGGAAAAACGCTACGAGCAGTACTTC.

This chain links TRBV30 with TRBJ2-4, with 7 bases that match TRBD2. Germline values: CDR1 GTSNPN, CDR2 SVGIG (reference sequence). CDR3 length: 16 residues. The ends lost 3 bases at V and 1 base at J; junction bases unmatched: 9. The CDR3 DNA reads TGTGCCTGGAGGAGGGAGGGTGCGCTGGCCAAAAACATTCAGTACTTC. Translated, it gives CAWRREGALAKNIQYF.

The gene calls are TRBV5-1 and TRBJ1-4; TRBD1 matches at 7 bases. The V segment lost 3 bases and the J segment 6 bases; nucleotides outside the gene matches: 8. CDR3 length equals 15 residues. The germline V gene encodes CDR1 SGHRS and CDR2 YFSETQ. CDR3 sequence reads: CASSSQGTQDEKLFF. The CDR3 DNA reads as TGCGCCAGCAGCTCACAGGGGACCCAGGATGAAAAACTGTTTTTT. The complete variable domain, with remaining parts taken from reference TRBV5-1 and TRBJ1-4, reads KAGVTQTPRYLIKTRGQQVTLSCSPISGHRSVSWYQQTPGQGLQFLFEYFSETQRNKGNFPGRFSGRQFSNSRSEMNVSTLELGDSALYLCASSSQGTQDEKLFFGSGTQLSVL.

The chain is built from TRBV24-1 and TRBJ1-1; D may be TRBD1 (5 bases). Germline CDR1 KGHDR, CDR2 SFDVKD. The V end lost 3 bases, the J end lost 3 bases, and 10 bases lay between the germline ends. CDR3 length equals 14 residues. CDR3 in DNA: TGTGCCACCAGTGATGGCCCCAGGGACACTGAAGCTTTCTTT. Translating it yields CATSDGPRDTEAFF.

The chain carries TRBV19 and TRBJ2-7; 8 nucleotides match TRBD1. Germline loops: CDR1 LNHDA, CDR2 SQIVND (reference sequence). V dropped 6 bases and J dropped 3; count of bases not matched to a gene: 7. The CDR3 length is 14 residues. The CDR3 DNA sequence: TGTGCCAGTAGGGAGGACAGGGCCAGCTACGAGCAGTACTTC. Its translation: CASREDRASYEQYF.

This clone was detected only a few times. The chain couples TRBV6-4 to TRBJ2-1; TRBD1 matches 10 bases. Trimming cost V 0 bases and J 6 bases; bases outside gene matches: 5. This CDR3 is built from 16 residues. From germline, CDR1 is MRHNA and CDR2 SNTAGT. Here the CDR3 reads CASSDSPGQGSNEQFF. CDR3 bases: TGTGCCAGCAGTGACTCTCCGGGACAGGGGAGCAATGAGCAGTTCTTC.

The CDR3 region has the DNA TGTGCCAGCAGGTTACTGGTTCGGGGGGACAATGAGCAGTTCTTC. Protein sequence: CASRLLVRGDNEQFF. The rearrangement uses TRBV6-6 and TRBJ2-1, with 7 bases that match TRBD2. The CDR3 length is 15 residues. Per the germline V gene, CDR1 is MNHNY and CDR2 is SVGAGI (reference sequence). V lost 6 bases and J lost 5; bases outside the gene matches: 10.

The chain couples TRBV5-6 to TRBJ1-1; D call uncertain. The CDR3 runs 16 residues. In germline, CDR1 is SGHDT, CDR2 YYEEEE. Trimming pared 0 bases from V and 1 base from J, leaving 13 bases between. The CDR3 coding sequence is TGTGCCAGCAGCTTGGGGAGGTCATGGGGGAACACTGAAGCTTTCTTT. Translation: CASSLGRSWGNTEAFF.

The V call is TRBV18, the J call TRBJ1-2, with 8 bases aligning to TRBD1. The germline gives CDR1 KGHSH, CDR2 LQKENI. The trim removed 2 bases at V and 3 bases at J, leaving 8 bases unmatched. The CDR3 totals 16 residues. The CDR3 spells CASSPYMTGADYGYTF. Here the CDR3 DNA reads TGTGCCAGCTCACCATATATGACAGGGGCAGACTATGGCTACACCTTC.

CDR3: CASSRGQESTDTQYF. Written as DNA, the CDR3 is TGTGCCAGCAGCAGAGGACAGGAGAGCACAGATACGCAGTATTTT. The rearrangement joins TRBV9 to TRBJ2-3; 7 bases map to TRBD1. V was pared by 4 bases and J by 0 bases, with 5 bases of the junction left unmatched. Germline CDR1 SGDLS, CDR2 YYNGEE. The length of the CDR3 is 15 residues.

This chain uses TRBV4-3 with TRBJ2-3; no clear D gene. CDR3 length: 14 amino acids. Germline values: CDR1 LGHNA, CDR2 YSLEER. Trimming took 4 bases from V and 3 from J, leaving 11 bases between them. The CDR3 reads CASSPRLATDTQYF. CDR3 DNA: TGCGCCAGCAGCCCTAGGCTGGCGACAGATACGCAGTATTTT.

The CDR3 here is CASSLGTPGGTEAFF. The CDR3 DNA is TGTGCCAGCAGCTTAGGGACACCGGGTGGGACTGAAGCTTTCTTT. The gene calls are TRBV7-2 and TRBJ1-1; D may be TRBD1 (5 bases). There are 15 residues in the CDR3. The V and J ends lost 1 base and 5 bases respectively, with 14 bases between them. CDR1 and CDR2 from the germline V gene are SGHTA and FQGNSA.

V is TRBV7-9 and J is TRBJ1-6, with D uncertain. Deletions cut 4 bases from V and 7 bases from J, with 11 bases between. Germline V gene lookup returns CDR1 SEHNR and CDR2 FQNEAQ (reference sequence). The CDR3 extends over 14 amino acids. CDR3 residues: CASSSEGRNSPLHF. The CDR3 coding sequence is TGTGCCAGCAGCTCCGAGGGTAGAAATTCACCCCTCCACTTT.

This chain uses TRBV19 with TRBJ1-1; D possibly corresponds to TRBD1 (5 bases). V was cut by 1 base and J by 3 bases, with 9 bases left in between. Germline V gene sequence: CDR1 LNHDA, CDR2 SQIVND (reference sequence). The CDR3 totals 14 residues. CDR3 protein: CASSIGRADTEAFF. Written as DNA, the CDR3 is TGTGCCAGTAGTATAGGCAGGGCGGACACTGAAGCTTTCTTT.